Presented here are 19 T cell receptor beta chains from one specimen sequenced in a study of shared clonotypes between healthy human individuals. Data came from immunoSEQ multiplex PCR; TCRdb stores just in-frame clones and leaves some out. Of about a million clones listed, approximately 75% are singletons. Sequences were obtained from memory CD4+ T cells from PBMCs. Specified subset: CD45RA-negative fraction. These receptor sequences come from a man between 18 and 35 years old in good health. Some clones in this sample may be carry-over from other donors' samples.

The chain combines TRBV11-2 with TRBJ2-1, with 10 nucleotides matching TRBD2. Germline loops: CDR1 SGHAT, CDR2 FQNNGV. V shed 2 bases and J 4 bases; nucleotides not matched to a gene: 11. The CDR3 contains 18 residues. The CDR3 DNA reads as TGTGCCAGCAGCTTAAGTCATAGAACTAGCGGGATTTACAATGAGCAGTTCTTC. This gives the protein CASSLSHRTSGIYNEQFF.

The chain is built from TRBV6-1 and TRBJ1-5; 8 bases agree with TRBD1. The CDR3 is 16 residues long. Germline V gene lookup returns CDR1 MNHNS and CDR2 SASEGT. V lost 4 bases to trimming and J lost 0 bases; unmatched junction nucleotides: 5. Here the CDR3 DNA reads TGTGCCAGCAGTGGGCAGGGGGCTAATAGCAATCAGCCCCAGCATTTT. Its translation: CASSGQGANSNQPQHF.

Concerning this clone: A clone one base away is much larger, so this may be a read error. This sample includes further DNA sequences coding for the same CDR3. V and J are TRBV5-4 and TRBJ1-2; TRBD1 is a possible D gene (5 bases). Germline CDR1 SGHNT, CDR2 YYREEE (reference sequence). Trimming left V 0 bases short and J 2 bases short, with 5 bases between. The CDR3 totals 13 residues. The CDR3 protein is CASSLGQNYGYTF. In DNA, the CDR3 is TGTGCCAGCAGCTTGGGACAGAACTATGGCTACACCTTC.

Comment on this clone: A much larger clone differs by one base, so this may be a read error. Other DNA sequences of this sample code for an identical CDR3. The rearrangement uses TRBV15 and TRBJ2-4, with 7 positions matching TRBD1. Germline V lookup: CDR1 LNHNV, CDR2 YYDKDF (reference sequence). The CDR3 length is 16 residues. The J segment lost 4 bases and the V segment lost 0 bases, leaving 6 bases of the junction unmatched. The chain's CDR3 is CATSREAGGAKNIQYF. For the CDR3, the DNA is TGTGCCACCAGCAGAGAGGCAGGGGGAGCTAAAAACATTCAGTACTTC.

This clone appeared a single time. V gene TRBV5-5 combines with J gene TRBJ1-1, with D perhaps matching TRBD1 (6 bases). The CDR3 is made up of 16 amino acids. CDR1 is SGHKS and CDR2 is YYEKEE in the germline V gene (reference sequence). Trimming removed 0 bases at V and 4 bases at J, with 16 bases between. In DNA form, the CDR3 reads TGTGCCAGCAGCTTGGACGGGGGCTTTGTCGGCACTGAAGCTTTCTTT. It encodes CASSLDGGFVGTEAFF.

This chain uses TRBV9 with TRBJ2-1, with TRBD2 matching 7 bases. The CDR3 is 13 amino acids. The trim removed 0 bases at V and 10 bases at J, leaving 4 bases unmatched. Germline V gene lookup returns CDR1 SGDLS and CDR2 YYNGEE. CDR3 in DNA: TGTGCCAGCAGCGTAGCTAGGGAGGGCGAGCAGTTCTTC. Amino acids: CASSVAREGEQFF.

The gene calls are TRBV5-4 and TRBJ2-5, with 9 bases matching TRBD2. With 6 bases clipped from V and 3 bases from J, the junction kept 6 bases outside the gene matches. The CDR3 consists of 14 residues. The germline gives CDR1 SGHNT, CDR2 YYREEE (reference sequence). This CDR3 is CASKRGAREETQYF. CDR3 DNA sequence: TGTGCCAGCAAGCGGGGGGCAAGAGAAGAGACCCAGTACTTC.

This clone was picked up many times. V and J are TRBV27 and TRBJ2-1; 9 nucleotides align to TRBD2. This CDR3 is built from 13 residues. Germline V gene sequence: CDR1 MNHEY, CDR2 SMNVEV (reference sequence). V lost 5 bases to trimming and J lost 9 bases; unmatched junction nucleotides: 5. CDR3 loop: CASSPRGGSEQFF. CDR3 DNA sequence: TGTGCCAGCAGTCCGCGGGGGGGCAGTGAGCAGTTCTTC.

The chain combines TRBV9 with TRBJ2-3; D uncertain. CDR1 is SGDLS and CDR2 is YYNGEE in the germline V gene. Deletions cut 6 bases from V and 3 bases from J, with 11 bases between. This CDR3 spans 13 amino acids. CDR3: CASTPMGTDTQYF. CDR3 in DNA: TGTGCCAGCACCCCGATGGGTACAGATACGCAGTATTTT.

The rearrangement joins TRBV7-8 to TRBJ2-1; perhaps TRBD2 as D (5 bases). V lost 5 bases and J lost 2, with 13 bases in between. In germline, CDR1 is SGHVS, CDR2 FQNEAQ. The CDR3 runs to 15 residues. In DNA, the CDR3 is TGTGCCAGCAGCCTAATCGGGAACACCTACAATGAGCAGTTCTTC. This translates into CASSLIGNTYNEQFF.

The chain carries TRBV5-1 and TRBJ2-3; TRBD2 matches at 7 bases. Per germline, CDR1 SGHRS and CDR2 YFSETQ. Trimming cost V 0 bases and J 6 bases; bases outside gene matches: 1. The CDR3 contains 13 residues. The CDR3 DNA reads as TGCGCCAGCAGCTTGGTCGGGAGGGATACGCAGTATTTT. Protein product: CASSLVGRDTQYF.

J is TRBJ2-7 and V is TRBV7-2; D is perhaps TRBD2 (6 bases). The CDR3 loop spans 14 amino acids. V was cut by 0 bases and J by 6 bases, with 12 bases left in between. CDR1 is SGHTA and CDR2 is FQGNSA in the germline V gene. The CDR3: CASSLAAGSREQYF. CDR3 DNA sequence: TGTGCCAGCAGCTTAGCCGCGGGGTCTCGCGAGCAGTACTTC. Full variable domain (remainder filled in from reference TRBV7-2 and TRBJ2-7): GAGVSQSPSNKVTEKGKDVELRCDPISGHTALYWYRQSLGQGLEFLIYFQGNSAPDKSGLPSDRFSAERTGGSVSTLTIQRTQQEDSAVYLCASSLAAGSREQYFGPGTRLTVT.

This chain joins TRBV10-2 and TRBJ2-1; 8 bases are shared with TRBD1. V trimming: 4 bases; J trimming: 7 bases; junction bases outside the gene matches: 9. Per germline, CDR1 WSHSY and CDR2 SAAADI. The CDR3 extends over 15 amino acids. The CDR3 coding sequence is TGCGCCAGCAGTGCGACAGGGGTTCGGTGGAATGAGCAGTTCTTC. Encoded protein: CASSATGVRWNEQFF.

Here the CDR3 reads CASSSGQGGTQPQHF. In DNA, the CDR3 is TGTGCCAGCAGTTCGGGACAGGGGGGAACTCAGCCCCAGCATTTT. The chain recombines TRBV28 with TRBJ1-5; 11 bases are a match to TRBD1. Germline CDR1 is MDHEN and CDR2 is SYDVKM. This CDR3 is built from 15 residues. The ends lost 4 bases at V and 6 bases at J; junction bases unmatched: 5.

This clone has only one observation. The chain joins TRBV11-3 to TRBJ2-2; 11 nucleotides agree with TRBD1. V lost 2 bases and J lost 6; bases outside the gene matches: 8. Germline V gene lookup returns CDR1 SGHNT and CDR2 YENEEA. CDR3 length: 17 residues. CDR3 sequence (DNA): TGTGCCAGCAGCTTATACGGACAGGGGGCGCAGGCCGGGGAGCTGTTTTTT. Encoded protein: CASSLYGQGAQAGELFF.

The chain has TRBV19 and TRBJ1-3; D unclear. CDR1 LNHDA and CDR2 SQIVND come from the germline V gene (reference sequence). The ends were cut back, 6 bases at V and 5 bases at J, with 11 bases in the middle. This CDR3 is 13 amino acids long. The CDR3 bases are TGTGCCAGTAGCCACGGCAATAGAAACACCATATATTTT. This gives the protein CASSHGNRNTIYF.

The chain is built from TRBV11-2 and TRBJ2-3; 13 positions agree with TRBD2. The CDR3 runs 16 residues. Germline CDR1 reads SGHAT; CDR2 reads FQNNGV. V lost 1 base and J lost 5; bases outside the gene matches: 3. As DNA, the CDR3 is TGTGCCAGCAGCTTAGGGACTAGCGGGAGTGGAGATACGCAGTATTTT. This codes for CASSLGTSGSGDTQYF.

V usage is TRBV28 and J usage is TRBJ1-4, with unresolved D. V was shortened by 7 bases and J by 4 bases, with 7 bases between the two germline ends. The CDR3 extends over 12 amino acids. Looked up from germline, CDR1 is MDHEN and CDR2 is SYDVKM. In nucleotides, the CDR3 is TGTGCCAGCAACACCCTTAATGAAAAACTGTTTTTT. This encodes CASNTLNEKLFF.

This clone was observed a few times. V gene TRBV7-8 combines with J gene TRBJ1-5; D perhaps matches TRBD1 (5 bases). Germline V gene lookup returns CDR1 SGHVS and CDR2 FQNEAQ. This CDR3 is built from 16 residues. Trimming removed 5 bases from V and 2 bases from J, with 16 bases in between. The CDR3 sequence: CASSLQRLRGNQPQHF. The CDR3 DNA reads as TGTGCCAGCAGCCTACAACGACTCAGGGGCAATCAGCCCCAGCATTTT.